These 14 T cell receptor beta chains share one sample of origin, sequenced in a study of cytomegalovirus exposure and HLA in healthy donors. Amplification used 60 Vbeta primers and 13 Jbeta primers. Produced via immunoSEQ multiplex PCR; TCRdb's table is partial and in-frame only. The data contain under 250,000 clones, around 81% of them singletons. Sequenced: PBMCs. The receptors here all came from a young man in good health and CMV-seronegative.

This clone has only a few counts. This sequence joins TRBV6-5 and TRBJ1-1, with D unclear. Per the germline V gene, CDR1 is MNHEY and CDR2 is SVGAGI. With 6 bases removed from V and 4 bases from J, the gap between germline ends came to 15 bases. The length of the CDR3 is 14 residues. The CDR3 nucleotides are TGTGCCAGCAGATCCCCTCACGGCGGCACTGAAGCTTTCTTT. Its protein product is CASRSPHGGTEAFF.

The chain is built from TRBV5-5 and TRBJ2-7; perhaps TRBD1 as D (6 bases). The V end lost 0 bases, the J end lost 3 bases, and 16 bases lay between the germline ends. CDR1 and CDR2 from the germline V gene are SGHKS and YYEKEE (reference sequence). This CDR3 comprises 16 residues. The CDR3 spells CASSLDRAAFYYEQYF. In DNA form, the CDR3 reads TGTGCCAGCAGCTTGGACAGGGCCGCATTTTACTACGAGCAGTACTTC.

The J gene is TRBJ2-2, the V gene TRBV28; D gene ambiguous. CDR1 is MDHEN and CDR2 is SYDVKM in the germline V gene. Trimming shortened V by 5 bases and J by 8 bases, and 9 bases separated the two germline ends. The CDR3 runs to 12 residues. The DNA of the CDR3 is TGTGCCAGCAGTCCAATCACTGGGGAGCTGTTTTTT. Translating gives CASSPITGELFF.

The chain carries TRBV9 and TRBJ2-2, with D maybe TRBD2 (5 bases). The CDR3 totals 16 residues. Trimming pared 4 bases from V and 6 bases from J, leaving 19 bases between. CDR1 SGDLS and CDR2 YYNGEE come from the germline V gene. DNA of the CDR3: TGTGCCAGCAGCCTAGACCCGGGGAGATGGTCCGGGGAGCTGTTTTTT. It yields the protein CASSLDPGRWSGELFF.

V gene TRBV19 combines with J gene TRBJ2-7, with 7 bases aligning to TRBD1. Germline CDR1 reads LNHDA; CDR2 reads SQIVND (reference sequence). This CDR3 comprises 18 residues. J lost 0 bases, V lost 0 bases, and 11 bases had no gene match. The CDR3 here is CASSIDGTGTAFSYEQYF. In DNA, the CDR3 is TGTGCCAGTAGTATAGATGGTACGGGGACAGCCTTCTCCTACGAGCAGTACTTC.

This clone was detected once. The CDR3 is CASRRQPARTRSNQPQHF. CDR3 DNA sequence: TGTGCCAGCAGGAGACAGCCAGCCCGGACCCGTAGCAATCAGCCCCAGCATTTT. The chain couples TRBV27 to TRBJ1-5; the D gene is possibly TRBD1 (5 bases). CDR1 is MNHEY, CDR2 SMNVEV, per germline (reference sequence). The CDR3 is 18 residues long. The germline V and J ends were trimmed by 6 bases and 0 bases, with 21 bases remaining between them.

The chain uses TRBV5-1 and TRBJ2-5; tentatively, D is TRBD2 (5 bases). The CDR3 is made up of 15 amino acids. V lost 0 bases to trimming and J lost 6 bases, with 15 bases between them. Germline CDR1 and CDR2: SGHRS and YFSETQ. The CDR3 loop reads CASSLEPGTGKTQYF. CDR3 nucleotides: TGCGCCAGCAGCTTGGAGCCGGGTACGGGGAAGACCCAGTACTTC.

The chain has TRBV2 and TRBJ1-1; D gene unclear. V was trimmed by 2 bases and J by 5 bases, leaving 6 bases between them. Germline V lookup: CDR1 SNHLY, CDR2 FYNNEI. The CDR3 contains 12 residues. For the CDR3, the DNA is TGTGCCAGCAGTGAAATCAGGACTGAAGCTTTCTTT. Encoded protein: CASSEIRTEAFF.

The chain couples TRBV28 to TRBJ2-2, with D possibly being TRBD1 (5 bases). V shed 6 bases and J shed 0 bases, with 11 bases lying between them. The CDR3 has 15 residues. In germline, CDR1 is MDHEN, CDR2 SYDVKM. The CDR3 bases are TGTGCCAGCAGCACAGACAGCCCGAACACCGGGGAGCTGTTTTTT. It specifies CASSTDSPNTGELFF.

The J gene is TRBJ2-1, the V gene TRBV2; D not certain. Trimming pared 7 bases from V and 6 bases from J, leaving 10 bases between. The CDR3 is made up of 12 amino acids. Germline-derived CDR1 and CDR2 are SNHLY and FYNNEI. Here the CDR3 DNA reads TGTGCCAGCATGGGCCCCGTCAATGAGCAGTTCTTC. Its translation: CASMGPVNEQFF.

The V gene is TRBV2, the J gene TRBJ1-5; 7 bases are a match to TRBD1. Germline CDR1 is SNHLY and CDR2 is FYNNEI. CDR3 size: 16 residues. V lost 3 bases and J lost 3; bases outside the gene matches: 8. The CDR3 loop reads CASSDAGGFNNQPQHF. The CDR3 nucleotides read TGTGCCAGCAGTGACGCAGGGGGTTTTAACAATCAGCCCCAGCATTTT.

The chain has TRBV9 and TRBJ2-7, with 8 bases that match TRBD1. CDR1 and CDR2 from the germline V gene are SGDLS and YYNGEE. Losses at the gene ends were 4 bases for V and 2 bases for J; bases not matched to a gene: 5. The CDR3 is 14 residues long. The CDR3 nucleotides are TGTGCCAGCAGCCCCAGGGGGCTAGCCTACGAGCAGTACTTC. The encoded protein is CASSPRGLAYEQYF.

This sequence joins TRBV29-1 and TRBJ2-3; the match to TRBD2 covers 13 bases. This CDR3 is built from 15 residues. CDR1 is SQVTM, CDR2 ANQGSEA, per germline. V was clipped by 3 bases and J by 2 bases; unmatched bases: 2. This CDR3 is CSVDGTSGDTDTQYF. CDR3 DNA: TGCAGCGTTGACGGGACTAGCGGGGACACAGATACGCAGTATTTT.

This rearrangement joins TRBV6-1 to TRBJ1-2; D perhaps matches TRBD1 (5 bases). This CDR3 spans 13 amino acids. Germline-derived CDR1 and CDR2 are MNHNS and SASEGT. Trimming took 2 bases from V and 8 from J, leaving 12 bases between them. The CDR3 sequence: CASSERQGSGYTF. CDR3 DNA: TGTGCCAGCAGTGAAAGGCAGGGATCCGGCTACACCTTC.